This T cell receptor (beta chain) was captured in a study of T cells in Graves' hyperthyroidism and ophthalmopathy. The investigators amplified TCR beta CDR3 regions from RNA transcripts. An initial round of RT-PCR targeting the TCR CDR3 relied on the HTBI primer set. A single record per CDR3 protein comes from TCRdb applying MiXCR to the multiplex PCR reads. Counted here are hundreds of thousands of distinct CDR3 sequences, roughly 15% occurring once; the ten biggest clones make up approximately 35%. Clinical symptoms, serum thyroxine and TRAb, thyroid ultrasound and orbital computed tomography were used for the diagnoses. There are many counts of this clonotype. V was trimmed by 3 bases and J by 4 bases, leaving 16 bases between them. CDR1 is LNHNV, CDR2 YYDKDF, per germline (reference sequence). The CDR3 sequence is 15 residues long.

The sample comprised blood. The V call is TRBV15, the J call TRBJ2-7; D may be TRBD1 (7 bases). The TCR originated in a woman aged 40-49 years with Graves' ophthalmopathy. The CDR3 coding sequence is TGTGCCACCAGCAGGGAGGGGGCCCCTTCGTACGAGCAGTACTTC. Amino acid sequence: CATSREGAPSYEQYF. Combining the CDR3 with reference TRBV15 and TRBJ2-7 gives the whole variable domain DAMVIQNPRYQVTQFGKPVTLSCSQTLNHNVMYWYQQKSSQAPKLLFHYYDKDFNNEADTPDNFQSRRPNTSFCFLDIRSPGLGDTAMYLCATSREGAPSYEQYFGPGTRLTVT.